The present T cell receptor beta chain was sequenced within a study of beta chain features in type 1 diabetes. Isolated RNA was reverse transcribed in full, so expressed TCRB transcripts were sequenced. Read counts averaged roughly 3.5 million for samples of naive, central memory and regulatory T cells. Sequencing used immunoSEQ multiplex PCR; TCRdb keeps in-frame clones, though not all of them. This table holds over 650,000 clones, more than 12% found once. Points from the study as a whole: Shortening that was moderate but significant affected the TCRB CDR3s of Type 1 diabetes patients in all four CD4+ subsets.

Per germline, CDR1 SEHNR and CDR2 FQNEAQ (reference sequence). Trimming removed 9 bases at V and 4 bases at J, with 21 bases between. This CDR3 contains 15 residues. Points on this clone: Antigen specificity is unknown.

The receptor was derived from a man aged 18 to 29 with type 1 diabetes. V and J are TRBV7-9 and TRBJ2-5, with D possibly being TRBD2 (6 bases). The specimen was naive CD4+ T cells from blood. The CDR3 region has the DNA TGTGCCAGAGAGGAAAGGAGACTAGACCCAGAGACCCAGTACTTC. Protein sequence: CAREERRLDPETQYF.